This T cell receptor beta chain emerged from a study of Graves' ophthalmopathy and Graves' hyperthyroidism. Overall study context: Prior to any treatment, peripheral blood was collected at the time of initial diagnosis.

This clonotype appeared many times. V was clipped by 5 bases and J by 4 bases, with 23 bases between them. The CDR3 spans 18 residues. Amplified material comprised TCR beta CDR3 regions derived from RNA transcripts. An opening RT-PCR round employed HTBI primers and preceded a second-round multiplex PCR. A single record per CDR3 protein comes from TCRdb applying MiXCR to the multiplex PCR reads. The data hold approximately 160,000 distinct CDR3 sequences, with around 39% observed a single time. The chain is built from TRBV12-3 or TRBV12-4 and TRBJ1-4, with D maybe TRBD1 (6 bases). The specimen sequenced was peripheral blood. The source of this sequence is a man aged 25 to 40 with Graves' ophthalmopathy. CDR3 sequence reads: CASSPAGLGGRVNEKLFF. Written as DNA, the CDR3 is TGTGCCAGCAGTCCCGCGGGCCTCGGGGGGCGGGTTAATGAAAAACTGTTTTTT.